The 15 T cell receptor beta chains presented below share a single source sample, sequenced in a study of early T cells in non-severe SARS-CoV-2 infection. TCRdb independently ran MiXCR on the 5' RACE reads; one entry per CDR3 protein. In the table there are 75,000 to 100,000 distinct CDR3 sequences, more than 13% of which are singletons. The source material was whole blood. The receptor set was obtained from an adult who was a healthcare worker with PCR-confirmed SARS-CoV-2 infection or an uninfected control (not recorded which).

This clonotype showed up just once. The V call is TRBV6-5, the J call TRBJ1-6, with 7 positions matching TRBD1. Germline V gene sequence: CDR1 MNHEY, CDR2 SVGAGI. The ends lost 9 bases at V and 7 bases at J; junction bases unmatched: 6. The length of the CDR3 is 13 residues. The CDR3 coding sequence is TGTGCCAGTAGACAGGGAGCCAATTCACCCCTCCACTTT. Translating it yields CASRQGANSPLHF.

This clonotype was seen at least ten times. The gene calls are TRBV14 and TRBJ1-2; the D is unclear. Germline V gene sequence: CDR1 SGHDN, CDR2 FVKESK. The CDR3 is 13 amino acids. V was pared by 7 bases and J by 0 bases, with 9 bases between. CDR3 DNA sequence: TGTGCCAGCACCGGCGGAGCTAACTATGGCTACACCTTC. Residues: CASTGGANYGYTF.

The J gene is TRBJ1-6, the V gene TRBV7-9; D remains ambiguous. The germline gives CDR1 SEHNR, CDR2 FQNEAQ (reference sequence). V shed 3 bases and J shed 5 bases, with 8 bases lying between them. CDR3 length: 14 residues. CDR3 bases: TGTGCCAGCAGCTTCAGGCAGGATAATTCACCCCTCCACTTT. Protein sequence: CASSFRQDNSPLHF.

The V and J genes are TRBV18 and TRBJ2-2; 7 nucleotides agree with TRBD1. Germline-derived CDR1 and CDR2 are KGHSH and LQKENI. V dropped 0 bases and J dropped 4; count of bases not matched to a gene: 14. The CDR3 runs 19 residues. The CDR3 nucleotides are TGTGCCAGCTCACCACCGACAGGGTTAGATCGGTTTGGCACCGGGGAGCTGTTTTTT. Its protein product is CASSPPTGLDRFGTGELFF.

The table lists this clonotype with a few counts. The V call is TRBV12-3 or TRBV12-4, the J call TRBJ2-3; no reliable D call. V shed 3 bases and J shed 2 bases, with 6 bases lying between them. This CDR3 spans 13 amino acids. The CDR3 sequence is CASSLVVTDTQYF. The CDR3 nucleotides read TGTGCCAGCAGTTTGGTAGTCACAGATACGCAGTATTTT.

The sample holds one count of this clonotype. V usage is TRBV2 and J usage is TRBJ2-2, with D perhaps matching TRBD1 or TRBD2 (6 bases each). CDR1 and CDR2 from the germline V gene are SNHLY and FYNNEI. V dropped 4 bases and J dropped 7 bases, with 13 bases sitting between them. This CDR3 is built from 14 residues. The CDR3 region is CASSVNGGGGELFF. The DNA for the CDR3 is TGTGCCAGCAGTGTGAACGGGGGCGGCGGGGAGCTGTTTTTT.

The sample holds many counts of this clonotype. The rearrangement joins TRBV29-1 to TRBJ1-1; 10 nucleotides match TRBD1. CDR3 length equals 13 residues. Germline V gene sequence: CDR1 SQVTM, CDR2 ANQGSEA. The V segment lost 7 bases and the J segment 4 bases; nucleotides outside the gene matches: 6. This CDR3 is CSAGTGARTEAFF. CDR3 nucleotide sequence: TGCAGCGCCGGGACAGGGGCGCGCACTGAAGCTTTCTTT.

V is TRBV28 and J is TRBJ1-4; D not resolved. Trimming pared 6 bases from V and 7 bases from J, leaving 12 bases between. The CDR3 extends over 13 amino acids. CDR1 and CDR2 (germline): MDHEN, SYDVKM. DNA for the CDR3: TGTGCCAGCAGCTGGGTCTTTCCTGAAAAACTGTTTTTT. It translates to CASSWVFPEKLFF.

In this sample, this clonotype turned up a few times. The gene calls are TRBV2 and TRBJ2-5; weak D call: TRBD1 (5 bases). V was trimmed by 4 bases and J by 0 bases, leaving 12 bases between them. CDR3 size: 15 residues. Germline V lookup: CDR1 SNHLY, CDR2 FYNNEI. DNA of the CDR3: TGTGCCAGCAGTGTAGGAGCGACAGACCAAGAGACCCAGTACTTC. The encoded protein is CASSVGATDQETQYF.

This clonotype has only a few counts. V gene TRBV30 combines with J gene TRBJ1-1, with D uncertain. The germline CDR1 and CDR2 sequences are GTSNPN and SVGIG (reference sequence). The ends were cut back, 1 base at V and 0 bases at J, with 12 bases in the middle. CDR3 length: 15 amino acids. DNA for the CDR3: TGTGCCTGGAGTGCGGGCGCCGTATTGAACACTGAAGCTTTCTTT. The encoded protein is CAWSAGAVLNTEAFF. Using reference TRBV30 and TRBJ1-1 for the parts outside the CDR3, the full variable domain is SQTIHQWPATLVQPVGSPLSLECTVEGTSNPNLYWYRQAAGRGLQLLFYSVGIGQISSEVPQNLSASRPQDRQFILSSKKLLLSDSGFYLCAWSAGAVLNTEAFFGQGTRLTVV.

This clonotype turned up a few times. This chain connects TRBV29-1 to TRBJ2-5; D call uncertain. Trimming cost V 4 bases and J 1 base, with 4 bases left between them. CDR3 length equals 11 residues. The germline V gene has CDR1 SQVTM and CDR2 ANQGSEA. The CDR3 DNA is TGCAGCGTTGGCGGCCAAGAGACCCAGTACTTC. This codes for CSVGGQETQYF.

This clonotype was observed a few times. The chain uses TRBV18 and TRBJ1-1; maybe TRBD1 (5 bases). CDR3 length: 14 amino acids. Germline V gene sequence: CDR1 KGHSH, CDR2 LQKENI. V lost 2 bases, J lost 6 bases, and 13 bases lay in between. The CDR3 loop is CASSPARDPPEAFF. The CDR3 DNA follows: TGTGCCAGCTCACCAGCCAGGGACCCGCCTGAAGCTTTCTTT.

This clonotype was seen only a few times. This chain links TRBV5-4 with TRBJ2-7; D remains ambiguous. With 0 bases removed from V and 3 bases from J, the gap between germline ends came to 7 bases. The V gene's germline CDR1 is SGHNT and CDR2 YYREEE (reference sequence). This CDR3 is built from 13 residues. CDR3 nucleotide sequence: TGTGCCAGCAGCTTGGGGACCCTCTACGAGCAGTACTTC. Protein sequence: CASSLGTLYEQYF.

The V call is TRBV29-1, the J call TRBJ1-1; no definite D call. This CDR3 has 15 residues. Trimming left V 0 bases short and J 2 bases short, with 13 bases between. CDR1 SQVTM and CDR2 ANQGSEA come from the germline V gene. CDR3 sequence (DNA): TGCAGCGTTGAAGATTCCGGCCAGACCAACACTGAAGCTTTCTTT. It encodes CSVEDSGQTNTEAFF. Drawing the rest from reference TRBV29-1 and TRBJ1-1, the complete variable domain is SAVISQKPSRDICQRGTSLTIQCQVDSQVTMMFWYRQQPGQSLTLIATANQGSEATYESGFVIDKFPISRPNLTFSTLTVSNMSPEDSSIYLCSVEDSGQTNTEAFFGQGTRLTVV.

The chain couples TRBV29-1 to TRBJ2-7; D is possibly TRBD1 (6 bases). This CDR3 contains 12 residues. Trimming left V 5 bases short and J 4 bases short, with 12 bases between. The V gene's germline CDR1 is SQVTM and CDR2 ANQGSEA. The CDR3 protein is CSVLQGSYEQYF. The CDR3 nucleotides are TGCAGCGTTTTGCAGGGGTCGTACGAGCAGTACTTC.